The clone carrying this TCR beta chain turned up a few times. Its antigen is unknown. This record belongs to a study of T cells in Graves' hyperthyroidism and ophthalmopathy. General study points: Most clonotypes that expanded in the thyroid above 0.001 also showed up in blood.

Amplified TCR beta CDR3 regions came from RNA transcripts. A set of HTBI primers served as the primers for a first-round RT-PCR of the TCR CDR3. TCRdb itself ran the multiplex PCR reads through MiXCR, one entry per CDR3 protein. This repertoire shows approximately 710,000 distinct CDR3 sequences, approximately 15% found once; its top ten account for around 15%. The PBMCs were sourced from fresh peripheral blood (10 ml). The specimen sequenced was blood. This sequence originates from a man aged 50 to 59 with Graves' hyperthyroidism.

CDR3 region: CASSWGTGTRADTQYF. CDR3 DNA sequence: TGTGCCAGCAGCTGGGGGACCGGGACTAGAGCAGATACGCAGTATTTT. The rearrangement uses TRBV11-2 and TRBJ2-3; 8 positions match TRBD2. This CDR3 has 16 amino acids. The V gene's germline CDR1 is SGHAT and CDR2 FQNNGV. V was clipped by 4 bases and J by 4 bases; unmatched bases: 10.